Listed here are 10 T cell receptor beta chains from one sample, sequenced in a study of blood T cell repertoires in COVID-19. Clones were sequenced by immunoSEQ multiplex PCR, and TCRdb holds only the in-frame ones, with some missing. In the table there are some 70,000 clones, around 88% of which are singletons. The sequenced sample consisted of peripheral blood. The receptors were sampled from a woman between 65 and 79 years old with acute or convalescent COVID-19.

This sequence joins TRBV6-5 and TRBJ1-5; D not certain. CDR3 length equals 14 residues. V lost 0 bases and J lost 4, with 7 bases in between. Germline values: CDR1 MNHEY, CDR2 SVGAGI. The CDR3 DNA reads TGTGCCAGCAGTTACTCGAGGAGGAATCAGCCCCAGCATTTT. Translating gives CASSYSRRNQPQHF.

In DNA, the CDR3 is TGTGCCAGCTCACCGTTCTTCGATTCACCCCTCCACTTT. Protein: CASSPFFDSPLHF. This chain links TRBV18 with TRBJ1-6; D call uncertain. This CDR3 is 13 amino acids long. Between the trimmed V and J ends, which lost 3 bases and 8 bases, there was a span of 8 bases. Germline CDR1 is KGHSH and CDR2 is LQKENI.

The V call is TRBV19, the J call TRBJ2-3, with a tentative D call TRBD1 (5 bases). CDR1 is LNHDA, CDR2 SQIVND, per germline (reference sequence). V lost 1 base to trimming and J lost 0 bases, with 8 bases between them. CDR3 length: 15 amino acids. The DNA for the CDR3 is TGTGCCAGTAGTATAGGGGGCAGAAGCACAGATACGCAGTATTTT. This encodes CASSIGGRSTDTQYF. The full variable domain, with the rest looked up from reference TRBV19 and TRBJ2-3, is DGGITQSPKYLFRKEGQNVTLSCEQNLNHDAMYWYRQDPGQGLRLIYYSQIVNDFQKGDIAEGYSVSREKKESFPLTVTSAQKNPTAFYLCASSIGGRSTDTQYFGPGTRLTVL.

The chain combines TRBV6-1 with TRBJ2-1; no definite D call. Germline CDR1 and CDR2: MNHNS and SASEGT. The CDR3 covers 13 residues. V was clipped by 2 bases and J by 11 bases, with 13 bases between them. The CDR3 DNA sequence: TGTGCCAGCAGTGAATGGTCGGTAGTAAAGCAGTTCTTC. Translation: CASSEWSVVKQFF.

The gene calls are TRBV11-2 and TRBJ1-2; 7 nucleotides match TRBD1. Germline V gene sequence: CDR1 SGHAT, CDR2 FQNNGV. The CDR3 has 12 residues. Unmatched junction bases numbered 6, after V lost 6 bases and J lost 8 bases. The CDR3 nucleotides are TGTGCCAGCAGAGTGACAGGGAGGGGCTACACCTTC. Its translation is CASRVTGRGYTF.

This chain links TRBV18 with TRBJ1-6, with D tentatively TRBD1 (6 bases). The germline CDR1 and CDR2 sequences are KGHSH and LQKENI. This CDR3 comprises 16 residues. The germline V and J ends were trimmed by 0 bases and 7 bases, with 13 bases remaining between them. The CDR3 loop is CASSPPGSQGNSPLHF. The CDR3 DNA sequence: TGTGCCAGCTCACCACCGGGGAGCCAGGGGAATTCACCCCTCCACTTT.

This clone is a singleton in its sample. V gene TRBV5-1 combines with J gene TRBJ1-6, with 8 nucleotides matching TRBD1. The V gene end was trimmed by 3 bases and the J gene end by 7 bases; junction bases not matched to a gene: 9. Germline-derived CDR1 and CDR2 are SGHRS and YFSETQ. The CDR3 runs 16 residues. This CDR3 reads CASSSFRGLGNSPLHF. CDR3 DNA: TGCGCCAGCAGCTCCTTCAGGGGGCTGGGGAATTCACCCCTCCACTTT.

The V call is TRBV5-1, the J call TRBJ1-1, with 7 bases identical to TRBD1. The trim removed 4 bases at V and 5 bases at J, leaving 14 bases unmatched. Germline lookup yields CDR1 SGHRS and CDR2 YFSETQ. The CDR3 runs to 16 residues. In DNA, the CDR3 is TGCGCCAGCAGCGCTGATTACAGGGGCGGAAAGACTGAAGCTTTCTTT. It encodes CASSADYRGGKTEAFF.

This clone was observed once. CDR3 residues: CASSLPGQRNTEAFF. The CDR3 DNA is TGTGCCAGCAGCTTACCGGGACAGAGGAACACTGAAGCTTTCTTT. The chain employs TRBV5-4 and TRBJ1-1, with 7 bases that match TRBD1. Germline assignment: CDR1 SGHNT and CDR2 YYREEE (reference sequence). J was trimmed by 1 base and V by 2 bases; bases with no gene match: 5. The CDR3 has 15 residues.

This clone counts as medium-sized. V gene TRBV19 combines with J gene TRBJ2-1; D unresolved. V was clipped by 3 bases and J by 3 bases, with 9 bases between them. CDR3 length: 14 residues. Germline V gene lookup returns CDR1 LNHDA and CDR2 SQIVND (reference sequence). CDR3 nucleotide sequence: TGTGCCAGTAGTATCTCTTCGTTCTACAATGAGCAGTTCTTC. It specifies CASSISSFYNEQFF.